This is a list of T cell receptor beta chains from one sample in a study of human T cells and chemical hapten exposure. TCRdb fed the RACE reads into MiXCR, producing one record per CDR3 protein. The profile shows around 300,000 distinct CDR3 sequences, under 9% of them singletons. The sequences come from whole blood, collected in connection with sensitization to the hapten diphenylcyclopropenone (DPC). The receptors were sampled from a woman younger than 30 with alopecia areata. Some clones in this sample may be carry-over from other donors' samples. Each CDR3 is given with its conserved first and last residue. The order of the fields is V gene, D gene, clone size, J gene, CDR3 DNA, CDR3 protein. D genes are given only for firm matches. Size values are once, few and many counts, or a class for expanded clones, and some rows have none.

>TRBV11-2|-|many|TRBJ1-1
TGTGCCAGCAGCCCCCCCTGGGGGGGGCGAGGCACTGAAGCTTTCTTT
CASSPPWGGRGTEAFF
>TRBV5-1|-|-|TRBJ1-2
TGCGCCAGCAGCTTGGACATAACGAATGGCTACACCTTC
CASSLDITNGYTF
>TRBV5-4|-|-|TRBJ1-1
TGTGCCAGCAGCTTAAACACCATGGGAACTGAAGCTTTCTTT
CASSLNTMGTEAFF
>TRBV7-9|-|-|TRBJ2-5
TGTGCCAGCAGGAGTGGAGCCCGAGAAGAGACCCAGTACTTC
CASRSGAREETQYF
>TRBV7-9|-|few|TRBJ2-7
TGTGCCAGCAGCCCCCGTTCAAGGGAATACGAGCAGTACTTC
CASSPRSREYEQYF
>TRBV28|TRBD1|-|TRBJ1-3
TGTGCCAGCAGTTGGGGAGCCGGGACAGTTGCTGGAAACACCATATATTTT
CASSWGAGTVAGNTIYF
>TRBV27|-|few|TRBJ2-6
TGTGCCAGCAGTTTTTCAATCTCTGGGGCCAACGTCCTGACTTTC
CASSFSISGANVLTF
>TRBV24-1|TRBD1|few|TRBJ2-2
TGTGCCACCAATACCGGGACAGAGAACACCGGGGAGCTGTTTTTT
CATNTGTENTGELFF
>TRBV29-1|TRBD1|many|TRBJ1-1
TGCAGCGTTCAAGGACAGGGACCTGAAGCTTTCTTT
CSVQGQGPEAFF
>TRBV6-5|TRBD1|-|TRBJ1-4
TGTGCCAGTCCGGGGACAGGGGGAAGAACTAATGAAAAACTGTTTTTT
CASPGTGGRTNEKLFF
>TRBV2|TRBD1|many|TRBJ2-2
TGTGCCAGCAGTCCCCGACAGGGAGTCTACACCGGGGAGCTGTTTTTT
CASSPRQGVYTGELFF
>TRBV20-1|TRBD1|few|TRBJ1-2
TGCAGTGCTAGAATACCGGGACAGGGAAACTATGGCTACACCTTC
CSARIPGQGNYGYTF
>TRBV6-6|-|few|TRBJ2-7
TGTGCCAGCAGTAACCCGGAGGGCGGGCTATACGAGCAGTACTTC
CASSNPEGGLYEQYF
>TRBV18|-|few|TRBJ1-1
TGTGCCAGCTCACCACTAATGACAAGCAACACTGAAGCTTTCTTT
CASSPLMTSNTEAFF
>TRBV12-3/TRBV12-4|TRBD1|-|TRBJ1-4
TGTGCCAGCAGTTTGGACAGGGGGTTTGAACTGTTTTTT
CASSLDRGFELFF
>TRBV19|-|many|TRBJ1-4
TGTGCCAGCCGCGGGGGTTGGGAAAAACTGTTTTTT
CASRGGWEKLFF
>TRBV9|-|many|TRBJ2-7
TGTGCCAGCAGCGCGCATGACGAGCAGTACTTC
CASSAHDEQYF
>TRBV2|TRBD2|many|TRBJ2-1
TGTGCCAGCAGCTTTAGCGGGGGGGCGGGCAATGAGCAGTTCTTC
CASSFSGGAGNEQFF
>TRBV7-9|TRBD1|few|TRBJ2-2
TGTGCCAGCAGCTTAGCGACAGGGTCGAACGGGGAGCTGTTTTTT
CASSLATGSNGELFF
>TRBV12-3/TRBV12-4|TRBD1|-|TRBJ2-3
TGTGCCAGCAGCCGGGACAGGGCCTTCACAGATACGCAGTATTTT
CASSRDRAFTDTQYF
>TRBV29-1|-|many|TRBJ2-3
TGCAGCGCCCAGGAGGGGGCGGGAGATACGCAGTATTTT
CSAQEGAGDTQYF
>TRBV4-3|-|many|TRBJ1-2
TGCGCCAGCAGCCAAGATGCAGGGTCCGAGCCCCTTTATGGCTACACCTTC
CASSQDAGSEPLYGYTF
>TRBV5-1|-|-|TRBJ2-7
TGCGCCAGCAGCTTGGCACAGGGCTTCTACGAGCAGTACTTC
CASSLAQGFYEQYF
>TRBV3-1|TRBD1|many|TRBJ2-6
TGTGCCAGCAGCCCCCGGGACAGCAGTTCTGGGGCCAACGTCCTGACTTTC
CASSPRDSSSGANVLTF
>TRBV11-3|-|few|TRBJ1-1
TGTGCCAGCAGCTTAGAGATACGGGATGGGGTAGTCCGCACTGAAGCTTTCTTT
CASSLEIRDGVVRTEAFF
>TRBV7-3|-|few|TRBJ1-1
TGTGCCAGCAAACAGAACATGAACACTGAAGCTTTCTTT
CASKQNMNTEAFF
>TRBV14|TRBD1|-|TRBJ1-1
TGTGCCAGCAGCCCTAAGACAGGGGATTTCACTGAAGCTTTCTTT
CASSPKTGDFTEAFF
>TRBV20-1|-|-|TRBJ1-1
TGCAGTGCTCCACGAGGCGGGAGGAACACTGAAGCTTTCTTT
CSAPRGGRNTEAFF
>TRBV5-1|TRBD2|few|TRBJ2-1
TGCGCCAGCAGCTTTATAGCGGGGGACCCTAGCGGGGAGCAGTTCTTC
CASSFIAGDPSGEQFF
>TRBV7-6|TRBD2|many|TRBJ2-3
TGTGCCAGCAGCTTAGTCCCCCGTAGCGGGGGGCGGTTGGATACGCAGTATTTT
CASSLVPRSGGRLDTQYF
>TRBV5-1|-|-|TRBJ2-1
TGCGCCAGCGCAACCGGGGGCAATGAGCAGTTCTTC
CASATGGNEQFF
>TRBV12-3/TRBV12-4|-|few|TRBJ1-5
TGTGCCAGCACATCACGAGCGGGCAATCAGCCCCAGCATTTT
CASTSRAGNQPQHF
>TRBV20-1|TRBD2|few|TRBJ2-3
TGCAGTGCTAGTCCCGGACTAGCGGAGATCACAGATACGCAGTATTTT
CSASPGLAEITDTQYF
>TRBV12-3/TRBV12-4|-|many|TRBJ1-1
TGTGCCAGCAGTCAGATACCAAGAACGACAGTGAACACTGAAGCTTTCTTT
CASSQIPRTTVNTEAFF
>TRBV20-1|-|-|TRBJ2-2
TGCAGTGCTAGTCTTTTTCTGGGGGCGAACACCGGGGAGCTGTTTTTT
CSASLFLGANTGELFF
>TRBV5-6|TRBD2|-|TRBJ2-3
TGTGCCAGCAGCTTGCGGCTAGCGGGGTACACAGATACGCAGTATTTT
CASSLRLAGYTDTQYF
>TRBV6-5|-|-|TRBJ2-1
TGTGCCAGCACCAAACAGGGAACGCACAATGAGCAGTTCTTC
CASTKQGTHNEQFF
>TRBV2|-|-|TRBJ1-1
TGTGCCAGCAGTGATTGGCAGGGTGGCACTGAAGCTTTCTTT
CASSDWQGGTEAFF
>TRBV6-6|-|-|TRBJ1-1
TGTGCCAGCAGTTATTTGACAGAAAACACTGAAGCTTTCTTT
CASSYLTENTEAFF
>TRBV27|-|many|TRBJ1-5
TGTGCCAGCAGCTTCAGGAGTAGCAATCAGCCCCAGCATTTT
CASSFRSSNQPQHF
>TRBV10-3|-|many|TRBJ2-3
TGTGCCATCACGGAGAGGGCGGCCTCAGATACGCAGTATTTT
CAITERAASDTQYF
>TRBV7-2|TRBD1|-|TRBJ1-6
TGTGCCAGCAGCTGGGACAGGCAAGGCTCCTATAATTCACCCCTCCACTTT
CASSWDRQGSYNSPLHF
>TRBV3-1|TRBD1|-|TRBJ1-6
TGTGCCAGCAGCCGTCCCGGGACAGGGGATTCACCCCTCCACTTT
CASSRPGTGDSPLHF
>TRBV29-1|TRBD1|few|TRBJ2-2
TGCAGCGTTGCAGGACAGGGCACCGGGGAGCTGTTTTTT
CSVAGQGTGELFF
>TRBV6-5|TRBD2|-|TRBJ2-3
TGTGCCAGCAGTTTACTAGCGGCGGGGCCAGATACGCAGTATTTT
CASSLLAAGPDTQYF
>TRBV5-1|TRBD1|-|TRBJ1-5
TGCGCCAGCAGCCGAGCCGGGACAGGGGGGCCCCAGCATTTT
CASSRAGTGGPQHF
>TRBV18|TRBD1|few|TRBJ2-5
TGTGCCAGCTCCCGCCCGGGACAGGGAACAGAGACCCAGTACTTC
CASSRPGQGTETQYF
>TRBV4-1|TRBD2|few|TRBJ2-3
TGCGCCAGCAGCCAAGGACCACCCGGGACTAGCGGGGGGGATACGCAGTATTTT
CASSQGPPGTSGGDTQYF
>TRBV11-1|-|many|TRBJ2-5
TGTGCCTCAGGGCAGGGGAAGGGCCAAGAGACCCAGTACTTC
CASGQGKGQETQYF
>TRBV5-6|TRBD2|few|TRBJ2-1
TGTGCCAGCAGCCCTGGAGGGAGCGGGGGCCCCCGGAATGAGCAGTTCTTC
CASSPGGSGGPRNEQFF
>TRBV20-1|TRBD2|-|TRBJ2-3
TGCAGTGCTTATGAATGGGGACTAGCTCTAGATACGCAGTATTTT
CSAYEWGLALDTQYF
>TRBV2|TRBD1|once|TRBJ2-3
TGTGCCAGCAGCCGGGACAGGGGCCCTAGCACAGATACGCAGTATTTT
CASSRDRGPSTDTQYF
>TRBV9|-|many|TRBJ2-1
TGTGCCAGCAGCGTAGAGAGGGATCGGTCCCTGGATGAGCAGTTCTTC
CASSVERDRSLDEQFF
>TRBV27|-|many|TRBJ1-3
TGTGCCAGCAGTTTCGGTGGATCCTCTGGAAACACCATATATTTT
CASSFGGSSGNTIYF
>TRBV20-1|-|-|TRBJ2-1
TGCAGTGCTAGAGCCACGATCAAGAACGTTAGCCGCGCCTACAATGAGCAGTTCTTC
CSARATIKNVSRAYNEQFF
>TRBV13|TRBD2|many|TRBJ2-3
TGTGCCAGCAGCCCGTCTCAGGGGCTAGCGGGGGGAGATACGCAGTATTTT
CASSPSQGLAGGDTQYF
>TRBV7-9|TRBD1|few|TRBJ1-2
TGTGCCAGCAGCTTGACTCCACCGGGACAGGGCTATGGCTACACCTTC
CASSLTPPGQGYGYTF
>TRBV20-1|TRBD2|-|TRBJ2-1
TGCAGTGCTAGCAAACTAGCGGGGGGATTCTTCTACAATGAGCAGTTCTTC
CSASKLAGGFFYNEQFF